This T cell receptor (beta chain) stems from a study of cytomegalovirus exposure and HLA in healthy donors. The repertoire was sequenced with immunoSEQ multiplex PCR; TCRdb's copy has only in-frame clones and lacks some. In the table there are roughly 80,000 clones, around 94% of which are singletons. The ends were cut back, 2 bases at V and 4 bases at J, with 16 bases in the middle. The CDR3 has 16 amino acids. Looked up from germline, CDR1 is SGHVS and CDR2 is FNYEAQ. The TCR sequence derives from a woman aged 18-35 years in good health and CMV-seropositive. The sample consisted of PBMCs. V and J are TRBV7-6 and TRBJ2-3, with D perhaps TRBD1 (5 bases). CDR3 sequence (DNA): TGTGCCAGCAGCTTAACAGGTGGTACGGTTGCAGATACGCAGTATTTT. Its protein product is CASSLTGGTVADTQYF.